One and the same sample provided the 22 T cell receptor beta chains below, sequenced in a study of early T cells in non-severe SARS-CoV-2 infection. One entry per CDR3 protein, called by TCRdb with MiXCR from the 5' RACE reads. Of approximately 32,000 distinct CDR3 sequences listed, roughly 4.5% are singletons. The sample consisted of whole blood. The receptors here all came from an adult who was a healthcare worker with PCR-confirmed SARS-CoV-2 infection or an uninfected control (not recorded which).

This clonotype has ten or more counts. The genes are TRBV10-2 and TRBJ2-7; D gene uncertain. In germline, CDR1 is WSHSY, CDR2 SAAADI. V was trimmed by 0 bases and J by 5 bases, leaving 5 bases between them. The length of the CDR3 is 12 residues. Here the CDR3 reads CASSESIDEQYF. CDR3 nucleotide sequence: TGCGCCAGCAGTGAGTCTATAGACGAGCAGTACTTC.

This clonotype was seen a few times. This rearrangement joins TRBV2 to TRBJ1-4, with D unresolved. The CDR3 contains 13 residues. The germline gives CDR1 SNHLY, CDR2 FYNNEI. Between the trimmed V and J ends, which lost 6 bases and 6 bases, there was a span of 11 bases. The CDR3 sequence is CASRSDVDEKLFF. DNA of the CDR3: TGTGCCAGCAGGTCGGACGTCGATGAAAAACTGTTTTTT.

This clonotype has a count of ten or more. This chain connects TRBV20-1 to TRBJ2-1; 9 bases map to TRBD2. The CDR3 length is 14 residues. Germline trimming cut 3 bases from V and 4 bases from J; bases unmatched to any gene: 4. CDR1 and CDR2 from the germline V gene are DFQATT and SNEGSKA (reference sequence). The CDR3 is CSASRREGYNEQFF. For the CDR3, the DNA is TGCAGTGCTAGTAGGCGGGAGGGTTACAATGAGCAGTTCTTC.

This clonotype appeared many times. The chain recombines TRBV7-2 with TRBJ2-1, with 7 nucleotides matching TRBD2. V lost 2 bases, J lost 7 bases, and 8 bases stayed unmatched. Germline CDR1 reads SGHTA; CDR2 reads FQGNSA. The CDR3 has 15 amino acids. CDR3 residues: CASSLPAGLPNEQFF. The CDR3 DNA is TGTGCCAGCAGCTTACCAGCGGGGCTTCCGAATGAGCAGTTCTTC.

The sample holds many counts of this clonotype. V usage is TRBV7-6 and J usage is TRBJ2-2; TRBD1 aligns across 9 bases. In germline, CDR1 is SGHVS, CDR2 FNYEAQ. The CDR3 runs 18 residues. V lost 4 bases to trimming and J lost 4 bases; unmatched junction nucleotides: 13. Here the CDR3 reads CASSSLVGTGSGTGELFF. CDR3 coding DNA: TGTGCCAGCAGCTCATTGGTGGGGACAGGGTCGGGCACCGGGGAGCTGTTTTTT.

This clonotype appeared many times. This chain links TRBV27 with TRBJ2-5, with TRBD1 matching over 7 bases. CDR1 MNHEY and CDR2 SMNVEV come from the germline V gene (reference sequence). V gave up 4 bases and J gave up 6 bases; unmatched junction bases: 8. The CDR3 is 14 amino acids. The CDR3: CASSSGTARKTQYF. CDR3 DNA sequence: TGTGCCAGCAGTTCCGGGACAGCTCGAAAGACCCAGTACTTC.

This clonotype was counted ten times or more. This chain links TRBV5-5 with TRBJ1-5, with D uncertain. CDR3 length: 15 residues. Germline lookup yields CDR1 SGHKS and CDR2 YYEKEE (reference sequence). Trimming cost V 4 bases and J 0 bases, with 11 bases left between them. CDR3 region: CASSPAGNSNQPQHF. The CDR3 nucleotides are TGTGCCAGCAGCCCGGCAGGAAATAGCAATCAGCCCCAGCATTTT. The whole variable domain, remainder taken from reference TRBV5-5 and TRBJ1-5, is DAGVTQSPTHLIKTRGQQVTLRCSPISGHKSVSWYQQVLGQGPQFIFQYYEKEERGRGNFPDRFSARQFPNYSSELNVNALLLGDSALYLCASSPAGNSNQPQHFGDGTRLSIL.

This clonotype was found many times. The chain uses TRBV6-5 and TRBJ1-1; D gene unclear. The germline V gene encodes CDR1 MNHEY and CDR2 SVGAGI. CDR3 size: 14 residues. Trimming left V 5 bases short and J 0 bases short, with 10 bases between. The CDR3 spells CASSKGTLNTEAFF. The CDR3 DNA follows: TGTGCCAGCAGTAAGGGAACTCTGAACACTGAAGCTTTCTTT.

By sample fraction, this clonotype is medium-sized. The chain employs TRBV6-4 and TRBJ2-6, with D unclear. V lost 2 bases and J lost 0, with 2 bases in between. CDR1 is MRHNA, CDR2 SNTAGT, per germline. This CDR3 region has 14 residues. Written as DNA, the CDR3 is TGTGCCAGCAGTGACAACTCTGGGGCCAACGTCCTGACTTTC. Encoded protein: CASSDNSGANVLTF.

This sequence joins TRBV3-1 and TRBJ1-4; D not resolved. Trimming took 0 bases from V and 7 from J, leaving 6 bases between them. Germline CDR1 is LGHDT and CDR2 is YNNKEL (reference sequence). This CDR3 is built from 13 residues. The CDR3 spells CASSQDFVEKLFF. The DNA of the CDR3 is TGTGCCAGCAGCCAAGACTTTGTTGAAAAACTGTTTTTT.

This clonotype was counted at least ten times. The chain employs TRBV7-3 and TRBJ1-1, with D maybe TRBD1 (6 bases). Germline CDR1 is SGHTA and CDR2 is FQGTGA. The ends were cut back, 5 bases at V and 1 base at J, with 8 bases in the middle. The CDR3 sequence is 13 residues long. In nucleotides, the CDR3 is TGTGCCAGCAGCACGACAGGGAACACTGAAGCTTTCTTT. Its protein is CASSTTGNTEAFF.

The table lists this clonotype with many counts. This sequence joins TRBV15 and TRBJ2-3; D ambiguous. V lost 0 bases to trimming and J lost 1 base, with 14 bases between them. Germline loops: CDR1 LNHNV, CDR2 YYDKDF (reference sequence). This CDR3 spans 17 amino acids. CDR3 residues: CATSRDMVGLGTDTQYF. In DNA form, the CDR3 reads TGTGCCACCAGCAGAGATATGGTAGGGCTTGGCACAGATACGCAGTATTTT.

This clonotype was seen at least ten times. This chain connects TRBV12-3 or TRBV12-4 to TRBJ2-1; 9 bases are a match to TRBD1. The CDR3 is 15 residues long. V was pared by 3 bases and J by 8 bases, with 8 bases of the junction left unmatched. The CDR3 DNA reads TGTGCCAGCAGTTTCTGGACAGGGGCCCAGGATGAGCAGTTCTTC. This gives the protein CASSFWTGAQDEQFF.

This clonotype was picked up a small number of times. The CDR3 DNA follows: TGCAGTGCAGGACAGGGGGGTCAAGAGACCCAGTACTTC. Residues: CSAGQGGQETQYF. The gene calls are TRBV20-1 and TRBJ2-5, with 10 positions matching TRBD1. The V segment lost 6 bases and the J segment 2 bases; nucleotides outside the gene matches: 3. The CDR3 covers 13 residues. Germline CDR1 and CDR2: DFQATT and SNEGSKA (reference sequence).

V usage is TRBV28 and J usage is TRBJ2-2; no definite D call. This CDR3 is built from 15 residues. Germline assignment: CDR1 MDHEN and CDR2 SYDVKM. V was clipped by 5 bases and J by 5 bases, with 15 bases between them. CDR3 region: CASSLGPPSTGELFF. The CDR3 DNA reads as TGTGCCAGCAGTCTTGGGCCGCCCTCGACCGGGGAGCTGTTTTTT.

In its sample, this clonotype ranks as medium-sized. In nucleotides, the CDR3 is TGCAGTGCTTTCAGCGGGGGGGACTCCTACGAGCAGTACTTC. It specifies CSAFSGGDSYEQYF. V and J are TRBV20-1 and TRBJ2-7, with TRBD2 matching over 10 bases. This CDR3 contains 14 residues. The germline gives CDR1 DFQATT, CDR2 SNEGSKA (reference sequence). The V and J ends lost 5 bases and 0 bases, in that order; junction bases with no gene match: 4.

At least ten counts were recorded for this clonotype. The junction differs from germline at one of its ends, possibly a read error. The V gene is TRBV5-1, the J gene TRBJ1-1, with 8 bases that match TRBD1. The CDR3 spans 16 residues. CDR1 is SGHRS, CDR2 YFSETQ, per germline. This CDR3 is CASSSGQGLTNTEAFF. The CDR3, as DNA: TGCGCCAGCAGCTCCGGACAGGGCCTGACGAACACTGAAGCTTTTTTT.

This chain links TRBV7-2 with TRBJ2-7; D might be TRBD2 (7 bases). The germline CDR1 and CDR2 sequences are SGHTA and FQGNSA. V dropped 5 bases and J dropped 6 bases, with 29 bases sitting between them. This CDR3 region has 18 residues. The CDR3 here is CASSRGAQAGFMDGEQYF. CDR3 nucleotides: TGTGCCAGCAGCCGGGGGGCCCAGGCGGGCTTTATGGACGGCGAGCAGTACTTC. The full variable domain, rest sourced from reference TRBV7-2 and TRBJ2-7, is GAGVSQSPSNKVTEKGKDVELRCDPISGHTALYWYRQSLGQGLEFLIYFQGNSAPDKSGLPSDRFSAERTGGSVSTLTIQRTQQEDSAVYLCASSRGAQAGFMDGEQYFGPGTRLTVT.

The V call is TRBV14, the J call TRBJ2-7; D may be TRBD1 (5 bases). The V end lost 0 bases, the J end lost 4 bases, and 10 bases lay between the germline ends. CDR1 and CDR2 from the germline V gene are SGHDN and FVKESK. The CDR3 sequence is 14 residues long. This CDR3 reads CASSQDQGGYEQYF. DNA of the CDR3: TGTGCCAGCAGCCAAGACCAGGGCGGTTACGAGCAGTACTTC.

This clonotype came up a few times. This chain connects TRBV12-3 or TRBV12-4 to TRBJ2-1; tentative D call: TRBD1 (5 bases). This CDR3 is built from 14 residues. The V end was cut by 6 bases, the J end by 8 bases, with 17 bases between. CDR3 residues: CASSPRTRVYEQFF. CDR3 DNA: TGTGCCAGCAGCCCACGCACCAGGGTCTATGAGCAGTTCTTC.

This clonotype was recorded at least ten times. The gene calls are TRBV29-1 and TRBJ1-1; no definite D call. From germline, CDR1 is SQVTM and CDR2 ANQGSEA. Trimming removed 4 bases at V and 4 bases at J, with 13 bases between. The CDR3 contains 13 residues. CDR3 nucleotides: TGCAGCGTTGTCAGAGGCCTCAGCACTGAAGCTTTCTTT. Protein product: CSVVRGLSTEAFF.

This clonotype came up a few times. This chain joins TRBV12-3 or TRBV12-4 and TRBJ2-5, with 8 positions matching TRBD2. The ends lost 5 bases at V and 4 bases at J; junction bases unmatched: 18. The CDR3 runs 18 residues. The CDR3 region is CASSPGGDSYPRRETQYF. For the CDR3, the DNA is TGTGCCAGCAGTCCGGGGGGGGACTCCTACCCCCGGAGAGAGACCCAGTACTTC.